This T cell receptor beta chain was retrieved from a study of blood T cell repertoires in COVID-19. Study context: The origin of the acute and convalescent COVID-19 samples was the United States, Italy and Spain. Sample material is recorded as cDNA or gDNA derived from T cells, B-cell-depleted T cells, or PBMCs.

The CDR3 has 15 amino acids. Germline V gene data show CDR1 as LNHDA and CDR2 as SQIVND (reference sequence). V shed 7 bases and J 0 bases; nucleotides not matched to a gene: 7. Authors' analysis steps: Nucleated cell counts were estimated from reference gene primer amplification. Method: immunoSEQ multiplex PCR; TCRdb's copy keeps in-frame clones and lacks some. That table is the source of V, J and clone size, and D and trimming were worked out from the DNA. The sample lists 220,000 or so clones, 82% seen once, with approximately 4% in the top ten. Sequencing was performed on peripheral blood. V is TRBV19 and J is TRBJ1-2, with 8 bases lining up with TRBD1. The sequence came from a woman older than 75 with acute or convalescent COVID-19. For the CDR3, the DNA is TGTGCCAGTACACGGACAGGGCCAGCTAACTATGGCTACACCTTC. Translated: CASTRTGPANYGYTF.